This entry lists 21 T cell receptor beta chains sequenced from one sample in a study of blood T cell repertoires in COVID-19. Profiling relied on immunoSEQ multiplex PCR, and the TCRdb table lists in-frame clones only, not all of them. The table has about 54,000 clones, 80% to 90% seen once. The material sequenced was peripheral blood. These receptors originate from a human donor in a cohort sampled during active COVID-19.

This chain uses TRBV4-3 with TRBJ2-1; 10 nucleotides line up with TRBD2. The CDR3 has 16 residues. After removal of 0 bases from V and 3 bases from J, the junction contained 2 bases not matched to a gene. Germline V gene data show CDR1 as LGHNA and CDR2 as YSLEER. The CDR3 loop is CASSQDGTSVYNEQFF. The CDR3 nucleotides are TGCGCCAGCAGCCAAGATGGGACTAGCGTCTACAATGAGCAGTTCTTC.

The chain combines TRBV5-5 with TRBJ1-6, with D tentatively TRBD1 (5 bases). V was shortened by 2 bases and J by 10 bases, with 10 bases between the two germline ends. Germline loops: CDR1 SGHKS, CDR2 YYEKEE (reference sequence). The CDR3 spans 13 residues. In DNA, the CDR3 is TGTGCCAGCAGCTTTCCAGGGTTCTCACCCCTCCACTTT. Its protein is CASSFPGFSPLHF.

The chain uses TRBV6-5 and TRBJ2-7; weak D call: TRBD2 (5 bases). With 4 bases removed from V and 4 bases from J, the gap between germline ends came to 17 bases. Looked up from germline, CDR1 is MNHEY and CDR2 is SVGAGI. The CDR3 is 15 amino acids. CDR3 in amino acids: CASSSPGNLNYEQYF. The CDR3 nucleotides are TGTGCCAGCAGTTCCCCGGGGAACCTGAATTACGAGCAGTACTTC.

The rearrangement joins TRBV5-5 to TRBJ2-3; 8 bases agree with TRBD1. CDR1 and CDR2 (germline): SGHKS, YYEKEE (reference sequence). Trimming took 4 bases from V and 2 from J; bases not matched to a gene: 6. The CDR3 sequence is 15 residues long. The CDR3 is CASSPRTGTTDTQYF. CDR3 bases: TGTGCCAGCAGCCCGAGGACAGGGACCACAGATACGCAGTATTTT.

A single count supports this clone. This chain connects TRBV18 to TRBJ1-6, with 8 positions matching TRBD1. This CDR3 has 16 residues. The germline V gene has CDR1 KGHSH and CDR2 LQKENI. The junction had 6 bases not matched to a gene; V was cut back by 3 bases and J by 5 bases. DNA of the CDR3: TGTGCCAGCTCACCGCAGGGGGCAAGCGATAATTCACCCCTCCACTTT. Amino acid sequence: CASSPQGASDNSPLHF.

The chain is built from TRBV7-8 and TRBJ1-1; possible D gene TRBD1, 5 bases. This CDR3 is 14 amino acids long. Germline loops: CDR1 SGHVS, CDR2 FQNEAQ. V was shortened by 6 bases and J by 7 bases, with 18 bases between the two germline ends. The DNA of the CDR3 is TGTGCCAGCAGGGTTAGCGGGGGGATGGATGAAGCTTTCTTT. Protein sequence: CASRVSGGMDEAFF.

The chain is built from TRBV6-5 and TRBJ2-2; possible D gene TRBD2, 5 bases. Germline V gene lookup returns CDR1 MNHEY and CDR2 SVGAGI. This CDR3 has 14 amino acids. Deletions cut 8 bases from V and 4 bases from J, with 14 bases between. CDR3 amino acids: CASRGYGATGELFF. The CDR3 DNA sequence: TGTGCCAGCCGGGGATACGGAGCCACCGGGGAGCTGTTTTTT.

V gene TRBV5-6 combines with J gene TRBJ1-6, with TRBD1 matching 8 bases. Germline CDR1 is SGHDT and CDR2 is YYEEEE. The CDR3 covers 15 residues. J was trimmed by 10 bases and V by 4 bases; bases with no gene match: 10. The chain's CDR3 is CASSLGQGSYSPLHF. CDR3 DNA sequence: TGTGCCAGCAGCCTAGGACAGGGAAGCTACTCACCCCTCCACTTT.

CDR3 nucleotide sequence: TGCGCCAGCAGCCAAGATAAAGGACAGGGGTTTTTCGAGCAGTACTTC. Translation gives CASSQDKGQGFFEQYF. The chain links TRBV4-3 to TRBJ2-7; 9 bases fit TRBD1. This CDR3 has 16 amino acids. Germline CDR1 LGHNA, CDR2 YSLEER. With 0 bases clipped from V and 6 bases from J, the junction kept 9 bases outside the gene matches.

The chain recombines TRBV7-9 with TRBJ2-7; D is uncertain. Germline assignment: CDR1 SEHNR and CDR2 FQNEAQ (reference sequence). The length of the CDR3 is 13 residues. Trimming took off 7 bases at V and 6 bases at J, with 16 bases between the two ends. The DNA for the CDR3 is TGTGCCAGCAACCCCCCTGGCTGGAGCGAGCAGTACTTC. This encodes CASNPPGWSEQYF.

This chain connects TRBV20-1 to TRBJ2-7; 8 positions agree with TRBD1. The junction had 3 bases not matched to a gene; V was cut back by 3 bases and J by 5 bases. The CDR3 is 12 amino acids. Germline loops: CDR1 DFQATT, CDR2 SNEGSKA (reference sequence). The CDR3 loop is CSASNRGNEQYF. CDR3 in DNA: TGCAGTGCTAGTAACAGGGGGAACGAGCAGTACTTC.

This sequence joins TRBV6-5 and TRBJ2-5, with a possible D match to TRBD2 (6 bases). This CDR3 contains 14 residues. The germline V gene encodes CDR1 MNHEY and CDR2 SVGAGI. V shed 8 bases and J shed 1 base, with 14 bases lying between them. CDR3 loop: CASGRTAGQETQYF. For the CDR3, the DNA is TGTGCCAGCGGGAGGACGGCAGGCCAAGAGACCCAGTACTTC.

The chain employs TRBV7-9 and TRBJ1-6, with unresolved D. Germline CDR1 and CDR2: SEHNR and FQNEAQ (reference sequence). Trimming shortened V by 1 base and J by 10 bases, and 5 bases separated the two germline ends. The CDR3 sequence is 12 residues long. CDR3 DNA: TGTGCCAGCAGCTTAGGGAGCTCACCCCTCCACTTT. It encodes CASSLGSSPLHF.

The V gene is TRBV4-3, the J gene TRBJ1-4, with 9 bases identical to TRBD1. J lost 8 bases, V lost 1 base, and 11 bases had no gene match. CDR3 length: 17 residues. Germline V gene lookup returns CDR1 LGHNA and CDR2 YSLEER. The CDR3 sequence: CASSQVPAGQGLEKLFF. In nucleotides, the CDR3 is TGCGCCAGCAGCCAAGTTCCAGCGGGACAGGGTCTGGAAAAACTGTTTTTT.

Judged by abundance, this clone is medium-sized. This sequence joins TRBV21-1 and TRBJ2-7; TRBD1 is the table's D call and was not checked against the DNA. TRBV21-1 is termed a pseudogene. This CDR3 has 16 amino acids. Written as DNA, the CDR3 is TGTGCCAGCAGCAAAGGGGGCCAGGGCTCTCTCCGCGAGCAGTACTTC. Translation: CASSKGGQGSLREQYF.

The chain combines TRBV14 with TRBJ2-2, with a weak D call TRBD1 (5 bases). Germline lookup yields CDR1 SGHDN and CDR2 FVKESK. There are 15 residues in the CDR3. V was pared by 4 bases and J by 4 bases, with 13 bases between. The CDR3 loop reads CASSPPGSFTGELFF. As DNA, the CDR3 is TGTGCCAGCAGCCCACCAGGGTCTTTCACCGGGGAGCTGTTTTTT.

V is TRBV27 and J is TRBJ1-1, with D maybe TRBD1 (5 bases). Per the germline V gene, CDR1 is MNHEY and CDR2 is SMNVEV (reference sequence). V was pared by 5 bases and J by 4 bases, with 17 bases between. This CDR3 region has 15 residues. The CDR3 is CASSPLWGEGTEAFF. The CDR3 DNA reads as TGTGCCAGCAGTCCCCTCTGGGGGGAGGGCACTGAAGCTTTCTTT.

This chain links TRBV7-7 with TRBJ2-3, with 8 bases that match TRBD2. V lost 5 bases and J lost 9; bases outside the gene matches: 10. This CDR3 spans 14 amino acids. The V gene's germline CDR1 is SSHAT and CDR2 FNYEAQ (reference sequence). Written as DNA, the CDR3 is TGTGCCAGCAGCGCGGGAGGTATGGGATCAACGCAGTATTTT. Residues: CASSAGGMGSTQYF. The entire variable domain, with the rest obtained from reference TRBV7-7 and TRBJ2-3, is as follows: GAGVSQSPRYKVTKRGQDVTLRCDPISSHATLYWYQQALGQGPEFLTYFNYEAQPDKSGLPSDRFSAERPEGSISTLTIQRTEQRDSAMYRCASSAGGMGSTQYFGPGTRLTVL.

This clone was detected only once. The V and J genes are TRBV6-5 and TRBJ1-1, with D possibly TRBD1 on 6 matching bases. The V end was cut by 5 bases, the J end by 4 bases, with 14 bases between. This CDR3 has 14 amino acids. Germline V lookup: CDR1 MNHEY, CDR2 SVGAGI. In DNA form, the CDR3 reads TGTGCCAGCAGTCCCCAGGGGTTAAGCACTGAAGCTTTCTTT. It is translated as CASSPQGLSTEAFF.

The chain links TRBV14 to TRBJ1-1; no firm D call. This CDR3 spans 14 amino acids. Trimming stripped 2 bases from V and 8 bases from J, with 15 bases between. Germline lookup yields CDR1 SGHDN and CDR2 FVKESK. CDR3 in amino acids: CASSQSGRRQEAFF. The CDR3 DNA sequence: TGTGCCAGCAGCCAATCTGGGAGGCGGCAGGAAGCTTTCTTT.

The chain combines TRBV4-3 with TRBJ2-7; 7 bases are shared with TRBD1. CDR1 LGHNA and CDR2 YSLEER come from the germline V gene. The CDR3 runs 13 residues. Trimming took 0 bases from V and 6 from J; bases not matched to a gene: 2. DNA for the CDR3: TGCGCCAGCAGCCAAGAAAGGGGGCGCGAGCAGTACTTC. It encodes CASSQERGREQYF.